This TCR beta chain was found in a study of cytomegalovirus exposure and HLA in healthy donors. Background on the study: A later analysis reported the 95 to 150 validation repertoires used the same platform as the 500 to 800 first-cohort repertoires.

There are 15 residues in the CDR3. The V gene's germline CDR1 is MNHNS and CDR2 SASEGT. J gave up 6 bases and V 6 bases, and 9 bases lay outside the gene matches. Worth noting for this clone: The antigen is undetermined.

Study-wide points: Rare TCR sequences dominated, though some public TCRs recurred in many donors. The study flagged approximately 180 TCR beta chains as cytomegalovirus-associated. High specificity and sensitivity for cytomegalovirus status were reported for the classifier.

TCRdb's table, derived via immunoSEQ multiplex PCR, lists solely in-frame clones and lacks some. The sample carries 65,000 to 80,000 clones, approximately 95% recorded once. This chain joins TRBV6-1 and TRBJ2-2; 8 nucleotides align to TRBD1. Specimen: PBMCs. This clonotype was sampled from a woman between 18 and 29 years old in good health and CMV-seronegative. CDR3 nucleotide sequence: TGTGCCAGCAGCCCGGGACAGGACTTGCCCGGGGAGCTGTTTTTT. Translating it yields CASSPGQDLPGELFF.